This TCR beta chain was recovered during a study of regulatory T cells in long-lasting Graves disease. This clonotype was recorded a few times. The J segment lost 8 bases and the V segment lost 7 bases, leaving 12 bases of the junction unmatched. CDR3 size: 15 residues. CDR1 MNHNS and CDR2 SASEGT come from the germline V gene. TCR beta libraries were built with iRepertoire HTBI primers and Arm-PCR of CDR3 regions. TCRdb independently ran MiXCR on the multiplex PCR reads; one entry per CDR3 protein. This sample has about 560,000 distinct CDR3 sequences, with about 15% found just once. Stated time point: newly diagnosed GD, antithyroid drugs for less than 3 months. PBMCs were the source of the RNA used for TCR sequencing. These data also formed part of another study, on T cells in Graves' hyperthyroidism and ophthalmopathy. That work states: A first-round RT-PCR of the TCR CDR3 used the HTBI primer set.

The receptor was derived from a man younger than 30 with Graves disease. J is TRBJ1-1 and V is TRBV6-1; 11 positions match TRBD1. The starting material was peripheral blood mononuclear cells (PBMCs), obtained at new diagnosis, from a patient treated with antithyroid drugs. CDR3 sequence (DNA): TGTGCCAGCATATGGACAGGGGGCCTCCGTGCCGAAGCTTTCTTT. Translation: CASIWTGGLRAEAFF.